A selection of T cell receptor beta chains follows, all from one sample in a study of shared clonotypes between healthy human individuals. Clones were read by immunoSEQ multiplex PCR, and TCRdb kept only the in-frame ones, dropping some. The sample lists about 580,000 clones, roughly 98% occurring once. Specimen: naive CD8+ T cells sorted from blood. Every receptor here comes from a man aged 30-40 years in good health. CDR3s include the opening cysteine and the closing phenylalanine or tryptophan. A D gene is named only where the DNA matches it firmly.

CDR3 length	J gene	V gene	D gene	CDR3 protein
16	TRBJ1-5	TRBV6-1	.	CASSEFRGNSNQPQHF
13	TRBJ1-1	TRBV11-3	.	CASSLDLGTEAFF
13	TRBJ2-7	TRBV27	TRBD2	CASTSGTSGEQYF
14	TRBJ2-5	TRBV29-1	.	CSVDGGMGQETQYF
16	TRBJ1-1	TRBV11-2	.	CASSFHTDRSNTEAFF
15	TRBJ2-1	TRBV5-5	TRBD1	CASRTGTGYYNEQFF
13	TRBJ2-5	TRBV9	.	CASSPWGQETQYF
16	TRBJ2-7	TRBV5-1	TRBD2	CASRGTSGSEAYEQYF
19	TRBJ1-2	TRBV27	.	CASSLRVGEQGTLNYGYTF
14	TRBJ2-7	TRBV21-1	.	CASSNAGPNFGQYF
14	TRBJ2-7	TRBV9	.	CASSGTWRKDEQYF
15	TRBJ2-7	TRBV15	TRBD2	CATSTPTSGSYEQYF
18	TRBJ2-5	TRBV11-2	TRBD1	CASSFPRGTGGPQETQYF
14	TRBJ2-5	TRBV7-2	.	CASSFNRGKETQYF
17	TRBJ2-1	TRBV9	.	CASSVLSGIASYNEQFF
15	TRBJ2-2	TRBV9	.	CASSVAGFNTGELFF
17	TRBJ2-5	TRBV7-9	TRBD2	CASSLGRGGLAGMTQYF
16	TRBJ2-7	TRBV18	.	CASSPSPGRGDYEQYF